This TCR beta chain was retrieved from a study of patients and donors after allogeneic stem cell transplantation. TCRdb re-called the RT-PCR reads with MiXCR, one entry per CDR3 protein. This sample has about 96,000 distinct CDR3 sequences, with roughly 52% found just once. Germline V lookup: CDR1 GTSNPN, CDR2 SVGIG (reference sequence). Trimming removed 3 bases from V and 5 bases from J; junction bases left unmatched: 9. This CDR3 is 14 amino acids long. Input material: blood, either unsorted or a sorted T cell fraction (not recorded which). The V and J genes are TRBV30 and TRBJ2-7, with TRBD2 matching 8 bases. This receptor was taken from a human donor who was either an allogeneic HSCT recipient or a stem cell or donor lymphocyte infusion donor (not recorded which). It is not recorded whose cells these are; they may come from a transplant donor. This CDR3 reads CAWRAGLGPDEQYF. In DNA form, the CDR3 reads TGTGCCTGGAGGGCGGGACTAGGCCCCGACGAGCAGTACTTC. Full variable domain (remainder filled in from reference TRBV30 and TRBJ2-7): SQTIHQWPATLVQPVGSPLSLECTVEGTSNPNLYWYRQAAGRGLQLLFYSVGIGQISSEVPQNLSASRPQDRQFILSSKKLLLSDSGFYLCAWRAGLGPDEQYFGPGTRLTVT.